This T cell receptor beta chain was recorded in a study of Ad26.COV2.S vaccination and SARS-CoV-2 variants. As for the study in general: In the study, Ad26.COV2.S was injected intramuscularly once, or twice 56 days apart.

Treatment defined: some 19 received Ad26.COV2.S at low or high dose, single or two shots; a few received placebo; per-sample allocation not given. Material that was analyzed had been drawn on day 63 after the first vaccine or placebo injection. A Boston donor was an adult aged 18-55 years. Notes on the study in general: Responses of T cells in total may have been underestimated by the TCR breadth and depth analyses.

Sequencing was performed with immunoSEQ multiplex PCR; in TCRdb, only in-frame clones are kept and a portion is missing. The sample includes roughly 380,000 clones, about nine tenths of them seen just once. Turning to this clone: What it recognizes is unknown.

The specimen was peripheral blood, collected in a trial of Ad26.COV2.S vaccine versus placebo. The clonotype comes from a person between 18 and 65 years old who received the Ad26.COV2.S COVID-19 vaccine or a placebo.

This chain's CDR3 is CASRRDSKGGNEQFF. The CDR3 DNA sequence: TGTGCAAGTCGACGGGACTCGAAAGGAGGCAATGAGCAGTTCTTC. V and J are TRBV12-2 and TRBJ2-1; the D call of TRBD2 is as the table states it, not checked on the DNA. TRBV12-2 is assigned pseudogene status. CDR3 length: 15 residues.